The 15 T cell receptor beta chains in this list originate from one sample, sequenced in a study of T cells in tuberculosis. TCRdb keeps only in-frame clones here, not all; method: immunoSEQ multiplex PCR. The table includes about 40,000 clones, around 93% detected once. Sequenced input: PBMCs. The receptors were gathered from a donor aged 10-35 years with latent tuberculosis or without tuberculosis infection. Some clones in this sample may be carry-over from other donors' samples.

The chain couples TRBV4-3 to TRBJ1-1; possibly TRBD1 for D (5 bases). CDR1 LGHNA and CDR2 YSLEER come from the germline V gene. The CDR3 loop spans 17 amino acids. V lost 0 bases and J lost 5, with 19 bases in between. DNA of the CDR3: TGCGCCAGCAGCCAAGAAGGGGTAAGGTCAGGGAGGACTGAAGCTTTCTTT. Its translation is CASSQEGVRSGRTEAFF.

The chain carries TRBV11-2 and TRBJ2-7, with TRBD1 as a possible D gene (6 bases). CDR1 SGHAT and CDR2 FQNNGV come from the germline V gene. Trimming left V 5 bases short and J 5 bases short, with 13 bases between. The CDR3 is made up of 13 amino acids. The CDR3 region has the DNA TGTGCCAGCAGCCTACAGGGAATCCACGAGCAGTACTTC. Protein product: CASSLQGIHEQYF.

This clone was counted once. The rearrangement links TRBV7-6 to TRBJ2-2, with TRBD1 matching 7 bases. V trimming: 2 bases; J trimming: 6 bases; junction bases outside the gene matches: 6. The germline gives CDR1 SGHVS, CDR2 FNYEAQ. CDR3 size: 15 residues. CDR3 DNA: TGTGCCAGCAGCTTAAACAGGGGCCTCCCCGGGGAGCTGTTTTTT. Encoded protein: CASSLNRGLPGELFF. Drawing the rest from reference TRBV7-6 and TRBJ2-2, the complete variable domain is GAGVSQSPRYKVTKRGQDVALRCDPISGHVSLYWYRQALGQGPEFLTYFNYEAQQDKSGLPNDRFSAERPEGSISTLTIQRTEQRDSAMYRCASSLNRGLPGELFFGEGSRLTVL.

The genes are TRBV5-6 and TRBJ1-1, with D perhaps matching TRBD1 (6 bases). CDR3 length equals 14 residues. The germline V gene has CDR1 SGHDT and CDR2 YYEEEE. V shed 0 bases and J shed 4 bases, with 10 bases lying between them. This CDR3 reads CASSLAGRGTEAFF. DNA for the CDR3: TGTGCCAGCAGCTTGGCCGGCAGGGGCACTGAAGCTTTCTTT.

The chain joins TRBV5-1 to TRBJ2-7, with 12 bases aligning to TRBD1. The ends lost 4 bases at V and 6 bases at J; junction bases unmatched: 8. Germline V gene lookup returns CDR1 SGHRS and CDR2 YFSETQ. This CDR3 comprises 15 residues. CDR3 residues: CASSLNRDRGREQYF. The CDR3 region has the DNA TGCGCCAGCAGCCTGAATAGGGACAGGGGGCGCGAGCAGTACTTC. Looking up the rest from reference TRBV5-1 and TRBJ2-7 gives the full variable domain: KAGVTQTPRYLIKTRGQQVTLSCSPISGHRSVSWYQQTPGQGLQFLFEYFSETQRNKGNFPGRFSGRQFSNSRSEMNVSTLELGDSALYLCASSLNRDRGREQYFGPGTRLTVT.

V gene TRBV4-1 combines with J gene TRBJ2-2; possibly TRBD1 for D (6 bases). Germline assignment: CDR1 MGHRA and CDR2 YSYEKL. The CDR3 covers 16 residues. V dropped 3 bases and J dropped 2 bases, with 13 bases sitting between them. The CDR3 DNA reads as TGCGCCAGCAGCCACTCGGGGACAAAAAACACCGGGGAGCTGTTTTTT. It translates to CASSHSGTKNTGELFF.

V is TRBV18 and J is TRBJ2-5, with D maybe TRBD1 (5 bases). V was trimmed by 3 bases and J by 2 bases, leaving 10 bases between them. This CDR3 contains 14 residues. Germline V CDR1 and CDR2: KGHSH, LQKENI. The CDR3 protein is CASSPRTNQETQYF. Written as DNA, the CDR3 is TGTGCCAGCTCACCCAGGACAAATCAAGAGACCCAGTACTTC.

This chain uses TRBV9 with TRBJ1-1; 7 nucleotides agree with TRBD1. Germline assignment: CDR1 SGDLS and CDR2 YYNGEE. The CDR3 runs 15 residues. V dropped 4 bases and J dropped 4; count of bases not matched to a gene: 10. In nucleotides, the CDR3 is TGTGCCAGCAGCTCCCGACAGGGCAAGCCCACTGAAGCTTTCTTT. This translates into CASSSRQGKPTEAFF. The full variable domain, in which reference TRBV9 and TRBJ1-1 provide the parts outside the CDR3, is DSGVTQTPKHLITATGQRVTLRCSPRSGDLSVYWYQQSLDQGLQFLIQYYNGEERAKGNILERFSAQQFPDLHSELNLSSLELGDSALYFCASSSRQGKPTEAFFGQGTRLTVV.

The chain recombines TRBV6-4 with TRBJ2-1; 7 nucleotides line up with TRBD2. The V gene's germline CDR1 is MRHNA and CDR2 SNTAGT. The junction had 5 bases not matched to a gene; V was cut back by 4 bases and J by 2 bases. The CDR3 is 15 residues long. The CDR3 region is CASSAMSGAYNEQFF. CDR3 DNA: TGTGCCAGCAGTGCCATGAGCGGGGCCTACAATGAGCAGTTCTTC.

This sequence joins TRBV16 and TRBJ1-5, with 10 bases matching TRBD1. CDR3 length equals 16 residues. V was clipped by 3 bases and J by 2 bases; unmatched bases: 4. Per the germline V gene, CDR1 is KGHSY and CDR2 is FQNENV. CDR3 DNA sequence: TGTGCCAGCAGCCACAGACAGGGGGCCGGCAATCAGCCCCAGCATTTT. Its translation is CASSHRQGAGNQPQHF.

This clone appeared once. This chain uses TRBV28 with TRBJ2-7, with D maybe TRBD1 (6 bases). Germline lookup yields CDR1 MDHEN and CDR2 SYDVKM. The CDR3 has 14 residues. Trimming removed 9 bases at V and 1 base at J, with 16 bases between. CDR3 DNA sequence: TGTGCCAGTAAACTACAGGACAGATCCTACGAGCAGTACTTC. Amino acids: CASKLQDRSYEQYF.

The J gene is TRBJ1-1, the V gene TRBV27; D perhaps matches TRBD1 (5 bases). Per germline, CDR1 MNHEY and CDR2 SMNVEV (reference sequence). The CDR3 consists of 13 residues. Between the trimmed V and J ends, which lost 8 bases and 3 bases, there was a span of 13 bases. The CDR3 nucleotides read TGTGCCAGCGGGGGAGGAAGGGACACTGAAGCTTTCTTT. It translates to CASGGGRDTEAFF.

The chain uses TRBV12-5 and TRBJ2-7; 7 bases align to TRBD1. Trimming at V came to 1 base and at J to 1 base, leaving 1 base not matched to a gene. Germline values: CDR1 LGHNT, CDR2 FRNRAP. The CDR3 totals 14 residues. In DNA form, the CDR3 reads TGTGCTAGTGGTTTGGGGACAGGATCCTACGAGCAGTACTTC. It codes for CASGLGTGSYEQYF.

The chain uses TRBV7-2 and TRBJ2-2; weak D call: TRBD1 (6 bases). Germline V gives CDR1 SGHTA, CDR2 FQGNSA. The CDR3 length is 16 residues. Trimming cost V 1 base and J 4 bases, with 13 bases left between them. CDR3 residues: CASSLVGGEATGELFF. CDR3 sequence (DNA): TGTGCCAGCAGCTTAGTAGGGGGTGAGGCCACCGGGGAGCTGTTTTTT.

DNA of the CDR3: TGCGCCAGCAGCTTGGGGTTGATACAGGGAATACATGGCTACACCTTC. Translated, it gives CASSLGLIQGIHGYTF. The genes are TRBV5-1 and TRBJ1-2; D possibly corresponds to TRBD1 (6 bases). The CDR3 runs 16 residues. From germline, CDR1 is SGHRS and CDR2 YFSETQ. The germline V and J ends were trimmed by 0 bases and 6 bases, with 18 bases remaining between them.